Below, 6 T cell receptor beta chains from the same sample are listed, as sequenced in a study of cytomegalovirus exposure and HLA in healthy donors. Both 60 Vbeta primers and 13 Jbeta primers went into the PCR. The assay was immunoSEQ multiplex PCR, and TCRdb's table has in-frame clones only and misses some. The table lists about 100,000 clones, around 77% of them singletons. Sequenced material: PBMCs. These receptors were obtained from a man aged 30-40 years in good health and CMV-seronegative.

The V call is TRBV5-1, the J call TRBJ1-4; 8 bases line up with TRBD1. The ends lost 0 bases at V and 4 bases at J; junction bases unmatched: 5. Germline loops: CDR1 SGHRS, CDR2 YFSETQ. The CDR3 length is 16 residues. CDR3 sequence reads: CASSLAGQGGNEKLFF. The CDR3, as DNA: TGCGCCAGCAGCTTGGCTGGACAGGGCGGTAATGAAAAACTGTTTTTT.

This clone came up a few times. The chain is built from TRBV2 and TRBJ2-2, with D perhaps matching TRBD2 (7 bases). Germline CDR1 is SNHLY and CDR2 is FYNNEI. Trimming stripped 7 bases from V and 6 bases from J, with 21 bases between. This CDR3 spans 16 amino acids. This CDR3 reads CASMGGQGLLSGELFF. In DNA form, the CDR3 reads TGTGCCAGCATGGGGGGGCAGGGTTTATTGTCCGGGGAGCTGTTTTTT.

The chain links TRBV7-2 to TRBJ2-2; D possibly corresponds to TRBD2 (6 bases). V was trimmed by 1 base and J by 5 bases, leaving 14 bases between them. The germline V gene has CDR1 SGHTA and CDR2 FQGNSA. The CDR3 loop spans 16 amino acids. The CDR3, as DNA: TGTGCCAGCAGCTTAGACCCGGGGAGGTGGACCGGGGAGCTGTTTTTT. As protein: CASSLDPGRWTGELFF.

Concerning this clone itself: Other DNA sequences in the sample encode the same CDR3. The chain links TRBV15 to TRBJ2-3; D is unresolved. With 2 bases removed from V and 5 bases from J, the gap between germline ends came to 5 bases. The CDR3 totals 12 residues. Germline CDR1 reads LNHNV; CDR2 reads YYDKDF (reference sequence). For the CDR3, the DNA is TGTGCCACCAGCAGACCCCGAGATACGCAGTATTTT. Amino acids: CATSRPRDTQYF.

This clone was detected a few times. The V and J genes are TRBV7-2 and TRBJ2-3; 12 positions agree with TRBD2. The CDR3 consists of 15 residues. Trimming at V came to 5 bases and at J to 3 bases, leaving 3 bases not matched to a gene. CDR1 SGHTA and CDR2 FQGNSA come from the germline V gene. CDR3 sequence (DNA): TGTGCCAGCAGCAAAACTAGCGGGGGGACAGATACGCAGTATTTT. This codes for CASSKTSGGTDTQYF.

V and J are TRBV6-5 and TRBJ2-1; 11 positions agree with TRBD2. CDR1 is MNHEY, CDR2 SVGAGI, per germline. The length of the CDR3 is 16 residues. The V segment lost 6 bases and the J segment 0 bases; nucleotides outside the gene matches: 4. CDR3 residues: CASRYTSGSSYNEQFF. The CDR3 DNA reads TGTGCCAGCAGGTACACTAGCGGGAGCTCCTACAATGAGCAGTTCTTC.